This TCR beta chain is from a study of early T cells in non-severe SARS-CoV-2 infection. About the research overall: Unpaired chains resulted from sequencing bulk RNA of unsorted whole blood. Broader study findings: The VDJdb matching leaned toward anti-spike CD8 responses and overlooked private and CD4 specificities.

This clonotype was counted ten times or more. Its cognate antigen is unknown. Unique molecular identifiers were attached to individual cDNA molecules. TCRdb fed the 5' RACE reads into MiXCR, producing one record per CDR3 protein. The sample lists about 66,000 distinct CDR3 sequences, roughly 18% occurring once. The ends lost 7 bases at V and 5 bases at J; junction bases unmatched: 5. CDR1 is DFQATT and CDR2 is SNEGSKA in the germline V gene (reference sequence). This CDR3 is 14 amino acids long. This receptor was obtained from an adult who was a healthcare worker with PCR-confirmed SARS-CoV-2 infection or an uninfected control (not recorded which). V is TRBV20-1 and J is TRBJ2-1; 13 bases fit TRBD2. The material sequenced was whole blood, taken at baseline. DNA for the CDR3: TGCAGTGTAGCGACTAGCGGGGGGAACAATGAGCAGTTCTTC. Protein: CSVATSGGNNEQFF.